This passage covers 27 T cell receptor beta chains from one sample sequenced in a study of T cell changes during pregnancy in multiple sclerosis. Method: immunoSEQ multiplex PCR; TCRdb's copy keeps in-frame clones and lacks some. The sample yields 50,000 to 60,000 clones, 85% to 90% seen once. Sequencing used CD4+ T cells from peripheral blood mononuclear cells, obtained in the first trimester of pregnancy. These receptors were taken from a female donor with multiple sclerosis, enrolled in a pregnancy study.

The chain carries TRBV4-3 and TRBJ2-5, with TRBD1 matching over 7 bases. Losses at the gene ends were 5 bases for V and 5 bases for J; bases not matched to a gene: 5. The CDR3 has 13 amino acids. Germline CDR1 is LGHNA and CDR2 is YSLEER. This CDR3 reads CASSLLGGETQYF. DNA of the CDR3: TGCGCCAGCAGCTTACTAGGGGGCGAGACCCAGTACTTC.

The rearrangement links TRBV5-6 to TRBJ2-1; a possible D gene is TRBD1 (5 bases). The germline V and J ends were trimmed by 1 base and 1 base, with 15 bases remaining between them. Germline CDR1 SGHDT, CDR2 YYEEEE. The CDR3 has 17 residues. The CDR3 sequence: CASSLTGMGLSYNEQFF. The CDR3 DNA reads TGTGCCAGCAGCTTGACAGGTATGGGTTTGTCCTACAATGAGCAGTTCTTC.

V and J are TRBV6-1 and TRBJ2-1; weak D call: TRBD1 (6 bases). The CDR3 spans 14 residues. Deletions cut 5 bases from V and 2 bases from J, with 10 bases between. Germline CDR1 and CDR2: MNHNS and SASEGT. The CDR3 sequence: CASSPDRTYNEQFF. As DNA, the CDR3 is TGTGCCAGCAGTCCCGACAGGACCTACAATGAGCAGTTCTTC.

The rearrangement joins TRBV5-1 to TRBJ2-7, with 7 bases lining up with TRBD2. The germline V gene encodes CDR1 SGHRS and CDR2 YFSETQ. V was pared by 6 bases and J by 7 bases, with 16 bases of the junction left unmatched. The CDR3 is made up of 15 amino acids. Here the CDR3 DNA reads TGCGCCAGCACGCAAGGCGGGACTAATGGAGATGAGCAGTACTTC. Translation: CASTQGGTNGDEQYF.

This rearrangement joins TRBV5-1 to TRBJ1-3, with D unclear. The V end was cut by 0 bases, the J end by 0 bases, with 7 bases between. This CDR3 is built from 15 residues. CDR1 is SGHRS and CDR2 is YFSETQ in the germline V gene. In DNA, the CDR3 is TGCGCCAGCAGCTTGGGTCACTTCTCTGGAAACACCATATATTTT. The encoded protein is CASSLGHFSGNTIYF.

This chain uses TRBV7-9 with TRBJ2-3; the match to TRBD2 covers 12 bases. The CDR3 loop spans 15 amino acids. The germline V gene encodes CDR1 SEHNR and CDR2 FQNEAQ (reference sequence). The J segment lost 1 base and the V segment lost 4 bases, leaving 0 bases of the junction unmatched. CDR3 in DNA: TGTGCCAGCAGCTCTAGCGGGGGGGGCACAGATACGCAGTATTTT. Its protein product is CASSSSGGGTDTQYF.

V gene TRBV27 combines with J gene TRBJ2-5; a weak D match, TRBD2 (7 bases). The V end was cut by 6 bases, the J end by 4 bases, with 18 bases between. In germline, CDR1 is MNHEY, CDR2 SMNVEV (reference sequence). This CDR3 comprises 15 residues. CDR3: CASRKGGGPPETQYF. The CDR3 DNA reads TGTGCCAGCAGAAAAGGGGGGGGGCCCCCAGAGACCCAGTACTTC.

The chain recombines TRBV27 with TRBJ2-7, with D perhaps matching TRBD1 (5 bases). The CDR3 extends over 15 amino acids. Trimming shortened V by 5 bases and J by 2 bases, and 16 bases separated the two germline ends. Looked up from germline, CDR1 is MNHEY and CDR2 is SMNVEV (reference sequence). The CDR3: CASSRQGLLTYEQYF. The CDR3, as DNA: TGTGCCAGCAGTCGGCAGGGTCTTCTGACCTACGAGCAGTACTTC.

This clone has a single count. The chain carries TRBV14 and TRBJ2-7; 9 bases match TRBD1. The CDR3 consists of 16 residues. Trimming cost V 3 bases and J 5 bases; bases outside gene matches: 11. The germline V gene encodes CDR1 SGHDN and CDR2 FVKESK. CDR3 coding DNA: TGTGCCAGCAGCCAGCAAAGGTCGGGACAGGGCCACGAGCAGTACTTC. Its protein product is CASSQQRSGQGHEQYF.

The chain joins TRBV6-1 to TRBJ2-7, with 10 bases that match TRBD1. Unmatched junction bases numbered 8, after V lost 6 bases and J lost 3 bases. CDR1 and CDR2 from the germline V gene are MNHNS and SASEGT. The CDR3 is made up of 15 amino acids. The CDR3 is CASSAAWDRGYEQYF. DNA of the CDR3: TGTGCCAGCAGCGCAGCCTGGGACAGGGGCTACGAGCAGTACTTC.

V and J are TRBV28 and TRBJ1-4, with 9 positions matching TRBD1. The junction had 14 bases not matched to a gene; V was cut back by 10 bases and J by 2 bases. The CDR3 runs 17 residues. Germline loops: CDR1 MDHEN, CDR2 SYDVKM. The CDR3 bases are TGTGCCACCGCGGGACAGGGAAAGACCTCGACTAATGAAAAACTGTTTTTT. Translated, it gives CATAGQGKTSTNEKLFF.

Only one count was recorded for this clone. This chain connects TRBV7-6 to TRBJ2-7; TRBD1 aligns across 10 bases. The germline V gene has CDR1 SGHVS and CDR2 FNYEAQ. V shed 2 bases and J 6 bases; nucleotides not matched to a gene: 13. The length of the CDR3 is 17 residues. This CDR3 is CASSLTPSGTGVREQYF. In nucleotides, the CDR3 is TGTGCCAGCAGCTTAACCCCCTCCGGGACAGGGGTTCGCGAGCAGTACTTC.

This chain joins TRBV5-1 and TRBJ1-2; 9 nucleotides agree with TRBD1. Per the germline V gene, CDR1 is SGHRS and CDR2 is YFSETQ. J lost 3 bases, V lost 0 bases, and 3 bases had no gene match. CDR3 size: 15 residues. CDR3 residues: CASSLGGQGHYGYTF. As DNA, the CDR3 is TGCGCCAGCAGCTTGGGGGGACAGGGTCACTATGGCTACACCTTC.

As DNA, the CDR3 is TGTGCCAGCGGCGACAGAAGAAATTCACCCCTCCACTTT. This codes for CASGDRRNSPLHF. The rearrangement joins TRBV6-5 to TRBJ1-6; D is perhaps TRBD1 (5 bases). The CDR3 has 13 amino acids. In germline, CDR1 is MNHEY, CDR2 SVGAGI. V lost 8 bases and J lost 7, with 12 bases in between.

The CDR3 here is CASSLGQGAEQYF. For the CDR3, the DNA is TGTGCCAGCAGCTTAGGACAGGGGGCCGAGCAGTACTTC. This chain links TRBV7-3 with TRBJ2-7, with 11 bases matching TRBD1. Germline assignment: CDR1 SGHTA and CDR2 FQGTGA. V lost 2 bases, J lost 6 bases, and 0 bases stayed unmatched. The CDR3 totals 13 residues.

V and J are TRBV6-5 and TRBJ1-1; TRBD1 matches 9 bases. V lost 4 bases to trimming and J lost 1 base; unmatched junction nucleotides: 4. Germline assignment: CDR1 MNHEY and CDR2 SVGAGI. CDR3 size: 15 residues. CDR3 DNA sequence: TGTGCCAGCAGTTCCATGACAGGGGGGAACACTGAAGCTTTCTTT. Its translation: CASSSMTGGNTEAFF.

The V call is TRBV9, the J call TRBJ2-1, with 11 bases matching TRBD2. CDR1 SGDLS and CDR2 YYNGEE come from the germline V gene. This CDR3 has 16 residues. The junction had 4 bases not matched to a gene; V was cut back by 3 bases and J by 2 bases. The CDR3 DNA sequence: TGTGCCAGCAGCGAACATAGCGGGGGGGCCTACAATGAGCAGTTCTTC. Translating gives CASSEHSGGAYNEQFF.

DNA of the CDR3: TGCGCCAGCAGTGAAGGGGACAGGTCTCCAACTAATGAAAAACTGTTTTTT. This gives the protein CASSEGDRSPTNEKLFF. The chain uses TRBV10-1 and TRBJ1-4; the match to TRBD1 covers 8 bases. There are 17 residues in the CDR3. The germline V gene encodes CDR1 WNHNN and CDR2 SYGVQD (reference sequence). V dropped 3 bases and J dropped 0; count of bases not matched to a gene: 6.

The J gene is TRBJ2-1, the V gene TRBV5-4; D is possibly TRBD2 (6 bases). The CDR3 has 13 residues. The germline V and J ends were trimmed by 3 bases and 8 bases, with 12 bases remaining between them. Germline V gene data show CDR1 as SGHNT and CDR2 as YYREEE (reference sequence). The CDR3 coding sequence is TGTGCCAGCAGCTCACCGGGGGACGATGAGCAGTTCTTC. This gives the protein CASSSPGDDEQFF. Filled out from reference TRBV5-4 and TRBJ2-1, the complete variable domain reads ETGVTQSPTHLIKTRGQQVTLRCSSQSGHNTVSWYQQALGQGPQFIFQYYREEENGRGNFPPRFSGLQFPNYSSELNVNALELDDSALYLCASSSPGDDEQFFGPGTRLTVL.

The gene calls are TRBV7-9 and TRBJ2-7; 9 nucleotides agree with TRBD2. The CDR3 extends over 17 amino acids. Unmatched junction bases numbered 11, after V lost 2 bases and J lost 3 bases. The germline V gene encodes CDR1 SEHNR and CDR2 FQNEAQ (reference sequence). The CDR3 nucleotides read TGTGCCAGCAGCTTATGGCCTCCCGGACTAGCGAACTACGAGCAGTACTTC. Amino acid sequence: CASSLWPPGLANYEQYF.

The chain employs TRBV9 and TRBJ1-1, with 9 bases that match TRBD1. Per the germline V gene, CDR1 is SGDLS and CDR2 is YYNGEE. V shed 4 bases and J 5 bases; nucleotides not matched to a gene: 9. The CDR3 is made up of 15 amino acids. The CDR3 sequence: CASSLAGTGRTEAFF. The CDR3 DNA is TGTGCCAGCAGCCTCGCCGGGACAGGGAGAACTGAAGCTTTCTTT. Together with reference TRBV9 and TRBJ1-1, the CDR3 gives the full variable domain: DSGVTQTPKHLITATGQRVTLRCSPRSGDLSVYWYQQSLDQGLQFLIQYYNGEERAKGNILERFSAQQFPDLHSELNLSSLELGDSALYFCASSLAGTGRTEAFFGQGTRLTVV.

The chain couples TRBV10-3 to TRBJ2-3, with TRBD2 matching 8 bases. The CDR3 totals 13 residues. Germline V CDR1 and CDR2: ENHRY, SYGVKD. J gave up 4 bases and V 6 bases, and 3 bases lay outside the gene matches. The CDR3 nucleotides are TGTGCCATCAGACAGCGGGAGTCAGATACGCAGTATTTT. Translation: CAIRQRESDTQYF.

This clone was seen only a few times. This sequence joins TRBV6-1 and TRBJ1-1; possibly TRBD1 for D (6 bases). The germline gives CDR1 MNHNS, CDR2 SASEGT. The V end lost 6 bases, the J end lost 6 bases, and 20 bases lay between the germline ends. This CDR3 is 15 amino acids long. DNA of the CDR3: TGTGCCAGCAGCGGGGAGAGAACAGGGCGGCCTGAAGCTTTCTTT. This translates into CASSGERTGRPEAFF.

In this sample, this clone turned up a few times. J is TRBJ1-2 and V is TRBV7-8; D gene unclear. Germline CDR1 is SGHVS and CDR2 is FQNEAQ. The V and J ends lost 4 bases and 10 bases respectively, with 22 bases between them. The CDR3 length is 15 residues. The DNA for the CDR3 is TGTGCCAGCAGCTACGTTGGAGGGCCAACCGCCTACTACACCTTC. Amino acid sequence: CASSYVGGPTAYYTF. Filled out from reference TRBV7-8 and TRBJ1-2, the complete variable domain reads GAGVSQSPRYKVAKRGQDVALRCDPISGHVSLFWYQQALGQGPEFLTYFQNEAQLDKSGLPSDRFFAERPEGSVSTLKIQRTQQEDSAVYLCASSYVGGPTAYYTFGSGTRLTVV.

The rearrangement links TRBV28 to TRBJ2-4; D perhaps matches TRBD2 (6 bases). This CDR3 spans 13 amino acids. The germline gives CDR1 MDHEN, CDR2 SYDVKM. Trimming left V 10 bases short and J 10 bases short, with 20 bases between. The CDR3 nucleotides are TGTGCCATTACTAGGTCGCCTGGAGGGATTCAGTACTTC. The encoded protein is CAITRSPGGIQYF.

This chain connects TRBV30 to TRBJ1-5, with a tentative D call TRBD1 (6 bases). V lost 1 base and J lost 4, with 8 bases in between. Germline assignment: CDR1 GTSNPN and CDR2 SVGIG (reference sequence). CDR3 length: 13 amino acids. This chain's CDR3 is CAWSGGHNQPQHF. The CDR3 DNA reads TGTGCCTGGAGTGGGGGGCATAATCAGCCCCAGCATTTT.

V usage is TRBV19 and J usage is TRBJ1-2, with TRBD1 matching over 9 bases. The CDR3 has 18 amino acids. The germline V gene encodes CDR1 LNHDA and CDR2 SQIVND (reference sequence). J gave up 2 bases and V 3 bases, and 13 bases lay outside the gene matches. The CDR3 sequence: CASSILQFAGTGNYGYTF. DNA for the CDR3: TGTGCCAGTAGTATCCTACAGTTCGCCGGGACAGGGAACTATGGCTACACCTTC.